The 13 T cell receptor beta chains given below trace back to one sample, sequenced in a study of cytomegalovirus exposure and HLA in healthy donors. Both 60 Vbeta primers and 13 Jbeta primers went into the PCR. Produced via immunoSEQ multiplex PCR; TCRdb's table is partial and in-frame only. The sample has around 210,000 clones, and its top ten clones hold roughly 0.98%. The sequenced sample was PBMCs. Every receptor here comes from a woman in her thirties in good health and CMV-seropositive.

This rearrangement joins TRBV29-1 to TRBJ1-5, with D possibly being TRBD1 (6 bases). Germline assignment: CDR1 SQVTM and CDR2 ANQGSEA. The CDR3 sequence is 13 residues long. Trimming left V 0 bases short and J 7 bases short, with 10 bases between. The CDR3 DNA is TGCAGCGTTGAAGAACAGGGAGGGCAGCCCCAGCATTTT. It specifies CSVEEQGGQPQHF. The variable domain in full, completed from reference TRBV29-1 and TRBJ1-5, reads SAVISQKPSRDICQRGTSLTIQCQVDSQVTMMFWYRQQPGQSLTLIATANQGSEATYESGFVIDKFPISRPNLTFSTLTVSNMSPEDSSIYLCSVEEQGGQPQHFGDGTRLSIL.

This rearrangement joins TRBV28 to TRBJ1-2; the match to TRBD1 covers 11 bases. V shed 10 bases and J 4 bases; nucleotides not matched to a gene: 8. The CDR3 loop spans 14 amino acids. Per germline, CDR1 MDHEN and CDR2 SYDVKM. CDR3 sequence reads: CATSDRGLAYGYTF. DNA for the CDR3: TGTGCCACCTCGGACAGGGGGCTAGCCTATGGCTACACCTTC.

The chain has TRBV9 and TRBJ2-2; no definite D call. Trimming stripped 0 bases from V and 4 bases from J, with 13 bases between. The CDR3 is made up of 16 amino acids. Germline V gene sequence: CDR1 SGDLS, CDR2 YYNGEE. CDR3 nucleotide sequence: TGTGCCAGCAGCGTAGTAGCCGGAGTCCCCACCGGGGAGCTGTTTTTT. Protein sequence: CASSVVAGVPTGELFF.

CDR3 protein: CASSTDLGGVNEQFF. In DNA, the CDR3 is TGTGCCAGCAGCACAGACTTAGGGGGCGTAAATGAGCAGTTCTTC. The V call is TRBV7-9, the J call TRBJ2-1; 7 positions agree with TRBD1. The CDR3 covers 15 residues. From germline, CDR1 is SEHNR and CDR2 FQNEAQ (reference sequence). V shed 5 bases and J 7 bases; nucleotides not matched to a gene: 11.

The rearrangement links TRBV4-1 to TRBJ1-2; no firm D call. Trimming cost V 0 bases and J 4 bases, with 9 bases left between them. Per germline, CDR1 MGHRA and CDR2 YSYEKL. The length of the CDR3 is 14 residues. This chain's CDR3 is CASSQERRSYGYTF. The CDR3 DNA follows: TGCGCCAGCAGCCAAGAAAGGAGGAGCTATGGCTACACCTTC.

The CDR3 reads CATSRAQGLGSYNSPLHF. CDR3 nucleotides: TGTGCCACCAGCAGAGCTCAGGGGTTGGGCTCCTATAATTCACCCCTCCACTTT. The V call is TRBV15, the J call TRBJ1-6; possible D gene TRBD1, 6 bases. The germline CDR1 and CDR2 sequences are LNHNV and YYDKDF (reference sequence). V was trimmed by 1 base and J by 0 bases, leaving 13 bases between them. This CDR3 region has 18 residues.

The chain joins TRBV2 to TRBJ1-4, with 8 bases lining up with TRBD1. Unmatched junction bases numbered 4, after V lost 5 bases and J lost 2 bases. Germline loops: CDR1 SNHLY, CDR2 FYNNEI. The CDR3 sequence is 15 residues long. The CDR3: CASSYRGATNEKLFF. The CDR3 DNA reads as TGTGCCAGCAGTTACAGGGGGGCGACTAATGAAAAACTGTTTTTT.

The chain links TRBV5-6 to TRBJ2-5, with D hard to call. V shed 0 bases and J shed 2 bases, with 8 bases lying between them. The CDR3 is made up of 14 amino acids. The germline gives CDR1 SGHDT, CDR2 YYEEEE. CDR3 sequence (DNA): TGTGCCAGCAGCTTGGTGCAGACACAAGAGACCCAGTACTTC. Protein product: CASSLVQTQETQYF.

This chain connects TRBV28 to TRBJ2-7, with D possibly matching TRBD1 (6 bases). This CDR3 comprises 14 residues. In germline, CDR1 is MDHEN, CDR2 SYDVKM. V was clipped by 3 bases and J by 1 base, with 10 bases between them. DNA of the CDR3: TGTGCCAGCAGTTTTAAGGGGGTTTCCTACGAGCAGTACTTC. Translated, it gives CASSFKGVSYEQYF. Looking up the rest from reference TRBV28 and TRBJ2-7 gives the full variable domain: DVKVTQSSRYLVKRTGEKVFLECVQDMDHENMFWYRQDPGLGLRLIYFSYDVKMKEKGDIPEGYSVSREKKERFSLILESASTNQTSMYLCASSFKGVSYEQYFGPGTRLTVT.

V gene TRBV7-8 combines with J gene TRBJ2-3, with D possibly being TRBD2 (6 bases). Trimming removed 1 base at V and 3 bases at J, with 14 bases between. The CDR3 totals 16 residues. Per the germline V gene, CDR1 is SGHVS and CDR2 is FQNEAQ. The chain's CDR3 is CASSLERRAGTDTQYF. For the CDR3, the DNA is TGTGCCAGCAGCTTAGAAAGGAGGGCCGGGACAGATACGCAGTATTTT. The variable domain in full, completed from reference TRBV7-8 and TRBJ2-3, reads GAGVSQSPRYKVAKRGQDVALRCDPISGHVSLFWYQQALGQGPEFLTYFQNEAQLDKSGLPSDRFFAERPEGSVSTLKIQRTQQEDSAVYLCASSLERRAGTDTQYFGPGTRLTVL.

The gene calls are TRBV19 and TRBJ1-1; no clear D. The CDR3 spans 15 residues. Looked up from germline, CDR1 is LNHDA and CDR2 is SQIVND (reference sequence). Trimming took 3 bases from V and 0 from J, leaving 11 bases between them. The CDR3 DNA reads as TGTGCCAGTAGTATCTCCACAGCCCTGAACACTGAAGCTTTCTTT. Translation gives CASSISTALNTEAFF.

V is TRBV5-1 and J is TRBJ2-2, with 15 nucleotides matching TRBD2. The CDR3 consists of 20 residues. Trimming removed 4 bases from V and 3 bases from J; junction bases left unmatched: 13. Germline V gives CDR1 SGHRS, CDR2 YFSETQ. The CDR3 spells CASSPGLAGGLGLDTGELFF. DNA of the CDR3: TGCGCCAGCAGCCCCGGACTAGCGGGGGGGCTAGGGTTAGACACCGGGGAGCTGTTTTTT.

This chain's CDR3 is CASEWANVLTF. The DNA of the CDR3 is TGTGCCAGCGAGTGGGCCAACGTCCTGACTTTC. The rearrangement links TRBV19 to TRBJ2-6; D gene uncertain. Germline values: CDR1 LNHDA, CDR2 SQIVND (reference sequence). Trimming removed 9 bases from V and 5 bases from J, with 5 bases in between. CDR3 length: 11 amino acids.